Following are 27 T cell receptor beta chains from one sample sequenced in a study of regulatory T cells in long-lasting Graves disease. The TCR beta library used iRepertoire HTBI primers with Arm-PCR amplification of CDR3. TCRdb re-derived calls from the multiplex PCR reads in MiXCR, one entry per CDR3 protein. The data show approximately 300,000 distinct CDR3 sequences, 15% to 20% seen once. Time point noted: newly diagnosed GD, antithyroid drugs for less than 3 months. With RNA extracted from PBMCs as input, the TCR library was made. The sample was peripheral blood mononuclear cells (PBMCs), taken at new diagnosis, from a patient treated with antithyroid drugs. Every receptor here comes from a female donor with Graves disease.

Comments on this clonotype: This clone may be a read error of a much larger clone one base away. The chain has TRBV7-8 and TRBJ2-3, with D possibly TRBD1 on 5 matching bases. Trimming took 9 bases from V and 4 from J, leaving 17 bases between them. CDR1 SGHVS and CDR2 FQNEAQ come from the germline V gene. The CDR3 extends over 14 amino acids. The DNA for the CDR3 is TGTGCCAGTTGGGCAGGGTATTCTGCAGATACGCAGTATTTT. It specifies CASWAGYSADTQYF.

The chain carries TRBV19 and TRBJ1-1; no definite D call. In germline, CDR1 is LNHDA, CDR2 SQIVND (reference sequence). Between the trimmed V and J ends, which lost 4 bases and 0 bases, there was a span of 15 bases. This CDR3 spans 16 amino acids. The CDR3 bases are TGTGCCAGTAGTAAATGGTCCGTAATTATGAACACTGAAGCTTTCTTT. Protein product: CASSKWSVIMNTEAFF.

This clonotype was recorded a few times. This chain joins TRBV14 and TRBJ2-7; D uncertain. CDR3 length equals 15 residues. Germline V gene sequence: CDR1 SGHDN, CDR2 FVKESK. V lost 3 bases and J 2 bases, leaving 14 bases between the germline ends. The CDR3 loop is CASSHPNTPPYEQYF. The CDR3, as DNA: TGTGCCAGCAGCCACCCCAACACCCCCCCCTACGAGCAGTACTTC.

This clonotype was picked up a small number of times. A read error is possible here, since a much larger clone lies one base away. The gene calls are TRBV7-9 and TRBJ1-6; the match to TRBD1 covers 8 bases. Germline lookup yields CDR1 SEHNR and CDR2 FQNEAQ (reference sequence). This CDR3 region has 16 residues. The CDR3 region is CTSTLATGTGGSPLHF. As DNA, the CDR3 is TGTACCAGCACCTTGGCGACCGGGACAGGAGGTTCACCCCTCCACTTT.

The chain has TRBV7-9 and TRBJ2-1; D uncertain. This CDR3 is built from 12 residues. Germline CDR1 is SEHNR and CDR2 is FQNEAQ (reference sequence). The V end was cut by 1 base, the J end by 9 bases, with 7 bases between. CDR3: CASSLVQSEQFF. CDR3 nucleotides: TGTGCCAGCAGCTTAGTTCAGTCTGAGCAGTTCTTC.

This clonotype was counted ten times or more. As DNA, the CDR3 is TGTGCCAGCAGTCTGGCGGAGGCCGGCGAGCAGTACTTC. Translated, it gives CASSLAEAGEQYF. The chain couples TRBV27 to TRBJ2-7; weak D call: TRBD2 (5 bases). CDR1 is MNHEY and CDR2 is SMNVEV in the germline V gene (reference sequence). Deletions cut 5 bases from V and 6 bases from J, with 14 bases between. The CDR3 contains 13 residues.

This clonotype appeared many times. The J gene is TRBJ2-2, the V gene TRBV24-1, with D possibly TRBD2 on 6 matching bases. This CDR3 is 16 amino acids long. V was cut by 1 base and J by 4 bases, with 12 bases left in between. Per the germline V gene, CDR1 is KGHDR and CDR2 is SFDVKD. CDR3 DNA sequence: TGTGCCACCAGTGATTTTCGGGACTCTCTCACCGGGGAGCTGTTTTTT. This gives the protein CATSDFRDSLTGELFF.

This clonotype was recorded many times. The chain recombines TRBV18 with TRBJ2-5; weak D call: TRBD2 (5 bases). The CDR3 extends over 13 amino acids. The germline V and J ends were trimmed by 6 bases and 4 bases, with 12 bases remaining between them. Germline CDR1 is KGHSH and CDR2 is LQKENI. In DNA, the CDR3 is TGTGCCAGCTCCGGGGTCCGGAGAGAGACCCAGTACTTC. Its protein is CASSGVRRETQYF.

This clonotype was picked up many times. The gene calls are TRBV20-1 and TRBJ2-2; D not resolved. Trimming took off 3 bases at V and 0 bases at J, with 8 bases between the two ends. CDR1 and CDR2 from the germline V gene are DFQATT and SNEGSKA (reference sequence). CDR3 size: 14 residues. CDR3 protein: CSASGNPNTGELFF. DNA of the CDR3: TGCAGTGCTAGTGGGAACCCGAACACCGGGGAGCTGTTTTTT.

This chain uses TRBV20-1 with TRBJ2-1; D unresolved. The CDR3 spans 14 residues. Germline V gives CDR1 DFQATT, CDR2 SNEGSKA (reference sequence). V was cut by 4 bases and J by 0 bases, with 10 bases left in between. The CDR3 nucleotides are TGCAGTGCTATCAAGCCGAGCTCCTACAATGAGCAGTTCTTC. This gives the protein CSAIKPSSYNEQFF.

The rearrangement joins TRBV6-2 or TRBV6-3 to TRBJ2-7; the match to TRBD2 covers 11 bases. Per germline, CDR1 MNHEY and CDR2 SVGEGT. There are 14 residues in the CDR3. V lost 6 bases to trimming and J lost 5 bases; unmatched junction nucleotides: 6. CDR3 nucleotide sequence: TGTGCCAGCAGCCCACTAGCGGGAGTACACGAGCAGTACTTC. It specifies CASSPLAGVHEQYF.

The chain uses TRBV27 and TRBJ2-1; 9 bases are shared with TRBD2. V lost 7 bases, J lost 9 bases, and 10 bases stayed unmatched. CDR1 is MNHEY and CDR2 is SMNVEV in the germline V gene (reference sequence). This CDR3 contains 14 residues. DNA for the CDR3: TGTGCCAGCACCCCCCGGGGGACTAGCACTGAGCAGTTCTTC. It encodes CASTPRGTSTEQFF.

In this sample, this clonotype turned up many times. V is TRBV28 and J is TRBJ2-5; weak D call: TRBD1 (5 bases). CDR1 is MDHEN and CDR2 is SYDVKM in the germline V gene. The CDR3 is 13 residues long. V lost 7 bases, J lost 3 bases, and 12 bases lay in between. This CDR3 is CASTTQGKETQYF. CDR3 in DNA: TGTGCCAGCACCACGCAGGGAAAAGAGACCCAGTACTTC.

This clonotype was recorded many times. The chain has TRBV12-3 or TRBV12-4 and TRBJ2-7; possibly TRBD2 for D (5 bases). Trimming took off 3 bases at V and 0 bases at J, with 15 bases between the two ends. The CDR3 contains 16 residues. The CDR3 nucleotides read TGTGCCAGCAGTTTCGATTTTGGAGGCAACTCCTACGAGCAGTACTTC. It yields the protein CASSFDFGGNSYEQYF.

The chain has TRBV29-1 and TRBJ2-3; TRBD1 aligns across 10 bases. Germline V CDR1 and CDR2: SQVTM, ANQGSEA. The junction had 6 bases not matched to a gene; V was cut back by 8 bases and J by 4 bases. The CDR3 is 13 residues long. The CDR3 bases are TGCAGCATCGGACAGGGGGACGCAGATACGCAGTATTTT. Amino acid sequence: CSIGQGDADTQYF.

This clonotype was found many times. J is TRBJ2-1 and V is TRBV25-1, with 13 bases identical to TRBD2. Germline V gene data show CDR1 as MGHDK and CDR2 as SYGVNS. This CDR3 contains 16 residues. V dropped 8 bases and J dropped 7; count of bases not matched to a gene: 11. The DNA of the CDR3 is TGTGCCAGCGAACTCCCGGGACTAGCGGGACATAATGAGCAGTTCTTC. Residues: CASELPGLAGHNEQFF.

This clonotype has a count of ten or more. V and J are TRBV7-8 and TRBJ2-5, with 7 bases fitting TRBD1. V dropped 2 bases and J dropped 3; count of bases not matched to a gene: 3. This CDR3 spans 14 amino acids. Germline V gene data show CDR1 as SGHVS and CDR2 as FQNEAQ. The CDR3, as DNA: TGTGCCAGCAGCTTATTAGACAGGGAAGAGACCCAGTACTTC. Translation gives CASSLLDREETQYF.

The table lists this clonotype with many counts. CDR3 DNA sequence: TGTGCCAGCAGTCCCGGGCCCCAACCAGGGGAGCAGTACTTC. Protein sequence: CASSPGPQPGEQYF. The rearrangement uses TRBV27 and TRBJ2-7; tentatively, D is TRBD1 (5 bases). Germline loops: CDR1 MNHEY, CDR2 SMNVEV (reference sequence). CDR3 size: 14 residues. V shed 5 bases and J shed 7 bases, with 18 bases lying between them.

Many counts were recorded for this clonotype. The chain is built from TRBV15 and TRBJ2-3; D may correspond to TRBD1 or TRBD2 (7 bases each). Germline V gene data show CDR1 as LNHNV and CDR2 as YYDKDF (reference sequence). V lost 2 bases and J lost 0, with 24 bases in between. The CDR3 runs to 20 residues. The CDR3 region has the DNA TGTGCCACCAGCAGACCAACTGGACAGGAATGGGAGGGTAGCACAGATACGCAGTATTTT. The encoded protein is CATSRPTGQEWEGSTDTQYF.

This clonotype occurred many times. The chain is built from TRBV7-9 and TRBJ2-2, with D unclear. The CDR3 contains 15 residues. The germline V gene has CDR1 SEHNR and CDR2 FQNEAQ (reference sequence). V was cut by 5 bases and J by 5 bases, with 15 bases left in between. The CDR3: CASSQRALGTGELFF. CDR3 sequence (DNA): TGTGCCAGCAGCCAACGGGCTCTCGGGACCGGGGAGCTGTTTTTT.

Many counts were recorded for this clonotype. The J gene is TRBJ1-4, the V gene TRBV10-3, with 7 nucleotides matching TRBD1. The CDR3 extends over 17 amino acids. From germline, CDR1 is ENHRY and CDR2 SYGVKD. With V trimmed by 3 bases and J by 7 bases, 14 bases remained unmatched. DNA for the CDR3: TGTGCCATCAGTGACTCGAATGACAGGGCAGGGTTTGAAAAACTGTTTTTT. Residues: CAISDSNDRAGFEKLFF.

This clonotype was detected ten times or more. The chain couples TRBV20-1 to TRBJ1-2, with D perhaps TRBD1 (5 bases). Deletions cut 7 bases from V and 0 bases from J, with 9 bases between. CDR1 DFQATT and CDR2 SNEGSKA come from the germline V gene (reference sequence). This CDR3 contains 12 residues. The CDR3 spells CSGGVPNYGYTF. The CDR3 DNA sequence: TGCAGTGGGGGCGTCCCTAACTATGGCTACACCTTC.

This clonotype was seen at least ten times. The chain recombines TRBV9 with TRBJ2-7; D perhaps matches TRBD1 (6 bases). Germline assignment: CDR1 SGDLS and CDR2 YYNGEE. The CDR3 length is 15 residues. V lost 0 bases to trimming and J lost 3 bases, with 13 bases between them. The CDR3 nucleotides are TGTGCCAGCAGCGTAGGGCAGGGGAGAGACTACGAGCAGTACTTC. It codes for CASSVGQGRDYEQYF.

The chain recombines TRBV5-1 with TRBJ1-1, with TRBD1 matching over 8 bases. Trimming cost V 5 bases and J 5 bases; bases outside gene matches: 5. The CDR3 sequence is 13 residues long. Germline CDR1 and CDR2: SGHRS and YFSETQ. The CDR3 loop is CASRRTGRTEAFF. CDR3 DNA sequence: TGCGCCAGCAGACGGACAGGGAGAACTGAAGCTTTCTTT.

Concerning this clonotype itself: A read error likely explains this, since a far larger clone differs by one base. The V and J genes are TRBV28 and TRBJ2-3, with D possibly TRBD2 on 6 matching bases. The germline V and J ends were trimmed by 3 bases and 0 bases, with 10 bases remaining between them. Germline CDR1 and CDR2: MDHEN and SYDVKM. CDR3 size: 15 residues. The CDR3 DNA reads TGTGCCAGCAGTTTGGGGGGACCTAGCACAGATACGCAGTATTTT. This gives the protein CASSLGGPSTDTQYF.

The V call is TRBV18, the J call TRBJ2-1; the D gene is possibly TRBD2 (5 bases). The V gene's germline CDR1 is KGHSH and CDR2 LQKENI. With 3 bases removed from V and 6 bases from J, the gap between germline ends came to 15 bases. The CDR3 runs to 15 residues. The CDR3 nucleotides read TGTGCCAGCTCACCGAGTAGTGGCGGGCCCAATGAGCAGTTCTTC. Amino acid sequence: CASSPSSGGPNEQFF.

This clonotype has a handful of counts. The chain carries TRBV3-1 and TRBJ2-2; D remains ambiguous. Germline values: CDR1 LGHDT, CDR2 YNNKEL (reference sequence). The CDR3 loop spans 13 amino acids. V lost 5 bases and J lost 4, with 8 bases in between. CDR3 sequence: CASSRYLTGELFF. The CDR3 bases are TGTGCCAGCAGCAGATACCTCACCGGGGAGCTGTTTTTT.